This T cell receptor (beta chain) was recovered during a study of Graves' ophthalmopathy and Graves' hyperthyroidism. For the study at large: The authors defined stable hyperthyroidism as no ophthalmopathy within 18 months of follow-up.

Overall study results and limits: Blood was where most expanded thyroid clonotypes above 0.001 frequency also turned up.

Hyperthyroidism was new, under 2 months, in patients aged 18 to 65. Amplified material comprised TCR beta CDR3 regions derived from RNA transcripts. HTBI primers were used in a first-round RT-PCR, which preceded a second-round multiplex PCR. TCRdb used MiXCR to reprocess the multiplex PCR reads, holding one entry per CDR3 protein. The data contain 450,000 to 600,000 distinct CDR3 sequences, less than 40% of them seen just once; the ten biggest clones take up roughly 4.5%. Concerning this clonotype: Its antigen is still unknown.

The CDR3 loop spans 8 amino acids. CDR1 and CDR2 (germline): SNHLY, FYNNEI. The TCR sequence derives from an adult man with Graves' hyperthyroidism. The chain combines TRBV2 with TRBJ2-7; D not certain. The material sequenced was peripheral blood or thyroid tissue (not recorded which). CDR3 in amino acids: CASSLTNV. The CDR3 DNA follows: TGTGCCAGCAGCTTAACCAACGTC.